One and the same sample provided the 14 T cell receptor beta chains below, sequenced in a study of cytomegalovirus exposure and HLA in healthy donors. The PCR had 60 Vbeta and 13 Jbeta primers. The repertoire was sequenced with immunoSEQ multiplex PCR; TCRdb's copy has only in-frame clones and lacks some. The sample has 130,000 to 150,000 clones, approximately 80% seen once. Sample: PBMCs. The receptors shown here come from a female donor in good health and CMV-seronegative.

The V and J genes are TRBV29-1 and TRBJ1-2; 9 bases align to TRBD1. CDR3 size: 15 residues. Germline V gene sequence: CDR1 SQVTM, CDR2 ANQGSEA. The ends lost 4 bases at V and 1 base at J; junction bases unmatched: 7. CDR3 DNA: TGCAGCGTTGCGATAACAGGGGGCTTTAACTATGGCTACACCTTC. Amino acid sequence: CSVAITGGFNYGYTF.

This clone was detected once. An end of the junction differs from the germline gene, which may be a read error. This chain joins TRBV2 and TRBJ1-2; D may be TRBD1 (6 bases). The CDR3 spans 12 residues. Looked up from germline, CDR1 is SNHLY and CDR2 is FYNNEI. The CDR3 nucleotides read TGTGCCACCCAGACAGGATTCTATGGCTACCCCTTC. Translated, it gives CATQTGFYGYPF. Supplemented by reference TRBV2 and TRBJ1-2, the full variable domain reads EPEVTQTPSHQVTQMGQEVILRCVPISNHLYFYWYRQILGQKVEFLVSFYNNEISEKSEIFDDQFSVERPDGSNFTLKIRSTKLEDSAMYFCATQTGFYGYPFGSGTRLTVV.

The chain couples TRBV5-1 to TRBJ1-1, with 11 bases that match TRBD1. Germline V CDR1 and CDR2: SGHRS, YFSETQ. V lost 4 bases, J lost 4 bases, and 0 bases stayed unmatched. This CDR3 has 13 residues. The CDR3 DNA reads TGCGCCAGCAGCGGACAGGGGGCCACTGAAGCTTTCTTT. It specifies CASSGQGATEAFF.

J is TRBJ1-1 and V is TRBV28; tentatively, D is TRBD1 (6 bases). The germline V and J ends were trimmed by 6 bases and 2 bases, with 19 bases remaining between them. Germline assignment: CDR1 MDHEN and CDR2 SYDVKM. The CDR3 is made up of 16 amino acids. As DNA, the CDR3 is TGTGCCAGCAGAACTAGGACAGTACTCCTTAACACTGAAGCTTTCTTT. Translating it yields CASRTRTVLLNTEAFF.

The V call is TRBV9, the J call TRBJ1-1; TRBD1 is a possible D gene (5 bases). The CDR3 extends over 15 amino acids. Trimming shortened V by 0 bases and J by 1 base, and 10 bases separated the two germline ends. Germline V gene sequence: CDR1 SGDLS, CDR2 YYNGEE. Here the CDR3 DNA reads TGTGCCAGCAGCGTAGCTTCGACAGCGAACACTGAAGCTTTCTTT. It yields the protein CASSVASTANTEAFF.

This chain connects TRBV5-1 to TRBJ1-2; D is unclear. V gave up 1 base and J gave up 6 bases, with 13 bases separating them. This CDR3 has 14 amino acids. Germline CDR1 reads SGHRS; CDR2 reads YFSETQ. The CDR3 coding sequence is TGCGCCAGCAGCTTGAGAGGCGGGGTTGATGGCTACACCTTC. Its translation is CASSLRGGVDGYTF.

V usage is TRBV2 and J usage is TRBJ2-5; D gene unclear. In germline, CDR1 is SNHLY, CDR2 FYNNEI. The CDR3 spans 12 residues. The V gene lost 2 bases and the J gene lost 6 bases, with 7 bases spanning the gap. The CDR3 sequence is CASSEIKKTQYF. CDR3 sequence (DNA): TGTGCCAGCAGTGAAATAAAAAAGACCCAGTACTTC.

This chain uses TRBV5-1 with TRBJ1-4, with 7 bases that match TRBD1. The CDR3 runs 16 residues. CDR1 SGHRS and CDR2 YFSETQ come from the germline V gene. Germline trimming cut 4 bases from V and 5 bases from J; bases unmatched to any gene: 11. The CDR3 region has the DNA TGCGCCAGCAGCAGGACCGACAGGGCTAAAAATGAAAAACTGTTTTTT. Residues: CASSRTDRAKNEKLFF.

This clone was counted a single time. V is TRBV5-1 and J is TRBJ2-1, with 8 bases fitting TRBD2. The V segment lost 2 bases and the J segment 2 bases; nucleotides outside the gene matches: 9. Germline CDR1 and CDR2: SGHRS and YFSETQ. The CDR3 spans 17 residues. The CDR3 region is CASSFDRVAGPYNEQFF. The CDR3 nucleotides are TGCGCCAGCAGCTTCGACCGGGTAGCGGGGCCCTACAATGAGCAGTTCTTC.

The rearrangement links TRBV27 to TRBJ1-1; 7 bases line up with TRBD1. The V and J ends lost 6 bases and 5 bases, in that order; junction bases with no gene match: 9. The germline V gene has CDR1 MNHEY and CDR2 SMNVEV (reference sequence). The CDR3 consists of 14 residues. The CDR3 region is CASRNRQGWTEAFF. The CDR3 DNA reads TGTGCCAGCAGGAACAGACAGGGTTGGACTGAAGCTTTCTTT.

V and J are TRBV5-4 and TRBJ2-1, with 7 bases fitting TRBD1. This CDR3 contains 15 residues. Germline V gives CDR1 SGHNT, CDR2 YYREEE (reference sequence). The junction had 8 bases not matched to a gene; V was cut back by 4 bases and J by 4 bases. As DNA, the CDR3 is TGTGCCAGCAGCGGGCCGGGACAGATATACAATGAGCAGTTCTTC. Protein product: CASSGPGQIYNEQFF.

This clone appeared a single time. This chain uses TRBV30 with TRBJ2-1, with 7 bases aligning to TRBD1. This CDR3 comprises 16 residues. J lost 7 bases, V lost 3 bases, and 15 bases had no gene match. Germline CDR1 and CDR2: GTSNPN and SVGIG (reference sequence). DNA of the CDR3: TGTGCCTGGAGAAATCCCTCGACAGGGTCGGGGAATGAGCAGTTCTTC. Its translation is CAWRNPSTGSGNEQFF.

The table lists this clone with a few counts. The CDR3 nucleotides read TGTGCCAGCAGCAGGACAGGGGGACACCGGAACACTGAAGCTTTCTTT. Its protein product is CASSRTGGHRNTEAFF. This chain joins TRBV14 and TRBJ1-1; the match to TRBD1 covers 10 bases. The CDR3 has 16 residues. Germline V gene sequence: CDR1 SGHDN, CDR2 FVKESK. V was pared by 5 bases and J by 1 base, with 7 bases of the junction left unmatched.

The gene calls are TRBV29-1 and TRBJ2-7, with D maybe TRBD2 (7 bases). The CDR3 is 12 amino acids. V lost 5 bases, J lost 7 bases, and 15 bases lay in between. The germline gives CDR1 SQVTM, CDR2 ANQGSEA. CDR3 region: CSVLGGAQEQYF. CDR3 coding DNA: TGCAGCGTTCTGGGGGGGGCGCAAGAGCAGTACTTC.